The clone carrying this T cell receptor (beta chain) was seen ten or more times. This entry belongs to a study of immune heterogeneity within non-small cell lung tumors. At approximately 600 ng per sample, bulk tumor genomic DNA provided the template. Doctors removed several biopsies from each primary tumor during surgery, keeping them far apart. Patients with untreated, newly diagnosed non-small cell lung cancer underwent curative surgery. In a multiplex PCR, 32 V and 13 J primers amplified TCR beta CDR3. TCRdb ran MiXCR on the multiplex PCR reads and lists one entry per CDR3 protein. The table has about 21,000 distinct CDR3 sequences, 28% seen once. V dropped 2 bases and J dropped 9 bases, with 20 bases sitting between them. This CDR3 region has 15 residues. Germline CDR1 reads SQVTM; CDR2 reads ANQGSEA.

The chain couples TRBV29-1 to TRBJ2-1; D possibly uses TRBD1 or TRBD2 (6 bases each). Sequenced input: lung tumor tissue. The receptor's source is a middle-aged man with non-small cell lung cancer. The CDR3 region has the DNA TGCAGCGTTGAAAAAAGGGGGACTGGCTCGAGTGAGCAGTTCTTC. Translated: CSVEKRGTGSSEQFF.